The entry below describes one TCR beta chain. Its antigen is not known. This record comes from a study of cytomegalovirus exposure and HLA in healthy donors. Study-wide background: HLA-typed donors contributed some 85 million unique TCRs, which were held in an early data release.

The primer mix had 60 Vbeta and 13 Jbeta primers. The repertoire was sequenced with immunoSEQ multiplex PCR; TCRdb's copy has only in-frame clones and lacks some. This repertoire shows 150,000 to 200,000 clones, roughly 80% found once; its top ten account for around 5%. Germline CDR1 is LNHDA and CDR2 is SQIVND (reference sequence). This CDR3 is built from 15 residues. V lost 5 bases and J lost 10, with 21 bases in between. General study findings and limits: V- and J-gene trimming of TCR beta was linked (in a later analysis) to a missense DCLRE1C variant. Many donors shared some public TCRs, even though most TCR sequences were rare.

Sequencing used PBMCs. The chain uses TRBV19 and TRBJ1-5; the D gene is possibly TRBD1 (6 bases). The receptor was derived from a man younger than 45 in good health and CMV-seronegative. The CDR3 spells CASSYDSGGPRPQHF. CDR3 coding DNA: TGTGCCAGTAGTTATGACAGCGGGGGGCCCCGACCCCAGCATTTT.